This T cell receptor beta chain was found in a study of control samples from healthy donors and cancer patients. Sequencing used immunoSEQ multiplex PCR; TCRdb keeps in-frame clones, though not all of them. The sample contains about 43,000 clones, about 94% of which appear only once. This clone was seen a single time. From germline, CDR1 is MGHRA and CDR2 YSYEKL. Germline trimming cut 3 bases from V and 5 bases from J; bases unmatched to any gene: 16. The CDR3 totals 19 residues. The sequenced sample consisted of blood. This clonotype originated in a man between 60 and 75 years old in good health. The rearrangement joins TRBV4-1 to TRBJ2-3; 11 bases match TRBD1. For the CDR3, the DNA is TGCGCCAGCAGCCAGCAAGGGGGGCTCCCGGGACAGGGGGGAGATACGCAGTATTTT. It yields the protein CASSQQGGLPGQGGDTQYF.